The entry below gives a single TCR beta chain sequence along with its context. Its specificity is unknown. Measured with immunoSEQ multiplex PCR; TCRdb has only the in-frame clones, and not every one. Of 7,700 or so clones listed, roughly two thirds were seen once; the top ten hold approximately 33%. V lost 0 bases to trimming and J lost 0 bases, with 21 bases between them. Germline CDR1 is MGHRA and CDR2 is YSYEKL. The length of the CDR3 is 20 residues. The data are from a study of chemoradiotherapy in HPV16-positive cancers. Broader study findings: For HPV16-positive patients, expanding HPV-responsive T cells associated with longer recurrence-free survival. Non-HPV-specific T cells did not expand in tumors during treatment, whereas candidate HPV-specific clones and E7-related motifs did.

This TCR was recovered from a human donor with HPV-associated anogenital cancer. Sampling was performed from a patient who underwent chemoradiotherapy. The chain recombines TRBV4-1 with TRBJ2-4, with D tentatively TRBD1 (5 bases). The CDR3 DNA reads TGCGCCAGCAGCCAAGATCGCGGTAGTCGACAGCTTCTAGCCAAAAACATTCAGTACTTC. It encodes CASSQDRGSRQLLAKNIQYF.